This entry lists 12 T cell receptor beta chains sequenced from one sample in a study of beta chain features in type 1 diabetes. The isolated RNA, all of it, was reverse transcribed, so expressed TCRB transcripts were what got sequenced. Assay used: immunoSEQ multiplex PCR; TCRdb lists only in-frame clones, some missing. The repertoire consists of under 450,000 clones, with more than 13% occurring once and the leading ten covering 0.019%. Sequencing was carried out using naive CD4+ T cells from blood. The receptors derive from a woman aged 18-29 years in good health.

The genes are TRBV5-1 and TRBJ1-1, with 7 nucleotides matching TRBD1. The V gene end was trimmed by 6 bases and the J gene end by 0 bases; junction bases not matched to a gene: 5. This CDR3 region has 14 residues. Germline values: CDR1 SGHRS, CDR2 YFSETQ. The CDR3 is CASKEGAMNTEAFF. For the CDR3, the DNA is TGCGCCAGCAAAGAGGGGGCGATGAACACTGAAGCTTTCTTT. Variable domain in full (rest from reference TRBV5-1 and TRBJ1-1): KAGVTQTPRYLIKTRGQQVTLSCSPISGHRSVSWYQQTPGQGLQFLFEYFSETQRNKGNFPGRFSGRQFSNSRSEMNVSTLELGDSALYLCASKEGAMNTEAFFGQGTRLTVV.

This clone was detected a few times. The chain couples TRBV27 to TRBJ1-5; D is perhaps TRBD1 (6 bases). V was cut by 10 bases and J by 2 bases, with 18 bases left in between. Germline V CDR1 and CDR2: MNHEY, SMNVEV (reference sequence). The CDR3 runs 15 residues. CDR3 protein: CATNPGRGGNQPQHF. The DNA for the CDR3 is TGTGCCACCAACCCCGGGAGGGGGGGCAATCAGCCCCAGCATTTT.

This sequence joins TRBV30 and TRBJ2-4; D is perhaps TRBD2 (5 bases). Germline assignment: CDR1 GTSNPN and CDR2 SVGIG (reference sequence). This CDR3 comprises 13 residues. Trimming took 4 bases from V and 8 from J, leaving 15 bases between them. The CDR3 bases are TGTGCCTGGACCCGGCAGCTCGGGGACATTCAGTACTTC. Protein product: CAWTRQLGDIQYF. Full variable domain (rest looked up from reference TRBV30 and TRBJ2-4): SQTIHQWPATLVQPVGSPLSLECTVEGTSNPNLYWYRQAAGRGLQLLFYSVGIGQISSEVPQNLSASRPQDRQFILSSKKLLLSDSGFYLCAWTRQLGDIQYFGAGTRLSVL.

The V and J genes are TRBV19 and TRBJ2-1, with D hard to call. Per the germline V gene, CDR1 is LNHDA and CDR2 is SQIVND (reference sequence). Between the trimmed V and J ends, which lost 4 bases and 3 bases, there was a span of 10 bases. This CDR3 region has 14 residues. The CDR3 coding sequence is TGTGCCAGTAGTAGTGAGCGTCTCTACAATGAGCAGTTCTTC. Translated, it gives CASSSERLYNEQFF. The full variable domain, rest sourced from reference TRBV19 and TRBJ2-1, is DGGITQSPKYLFRKEGQNVTLSCEQNLNHDAMYWYRQDPGQGLRLIYYSQIVNDFQKGDIAEGYSVSREKKESFPLTVTSAQKNPTAFYLCASSSERLYNEQFFGPGTRLTVL.

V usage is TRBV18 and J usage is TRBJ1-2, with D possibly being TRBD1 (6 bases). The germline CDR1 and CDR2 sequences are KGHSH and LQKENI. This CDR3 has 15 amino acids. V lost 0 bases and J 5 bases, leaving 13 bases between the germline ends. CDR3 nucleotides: TGTGCCAGCTCACCACCGGCGGGGGCCCAATATGGCTACACCTTC. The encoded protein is CASSPPAGAQYGYTF.

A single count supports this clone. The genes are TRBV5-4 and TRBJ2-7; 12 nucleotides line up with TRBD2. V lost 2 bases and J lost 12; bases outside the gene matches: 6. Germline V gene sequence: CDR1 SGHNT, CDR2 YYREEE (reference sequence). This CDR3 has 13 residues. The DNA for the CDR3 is TGTGCCAGCAGCTTACTAGCGGGAGGAAACTCGTACTTC. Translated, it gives CASSLLAGGNSYF.

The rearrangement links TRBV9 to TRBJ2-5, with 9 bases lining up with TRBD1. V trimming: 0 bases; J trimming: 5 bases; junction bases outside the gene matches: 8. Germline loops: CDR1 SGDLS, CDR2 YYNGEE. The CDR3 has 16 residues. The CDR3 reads CASSVGLDRGQETQYF. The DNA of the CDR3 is TGTGCCAGCAGCGTAGGTCTGGACAGGGGCCAGGAGACCCAGTACTTC.

CDR3 amino acids: CSIAGGGEQFF. The CDR3 DNA sequence: TGCAGTATAGCGGGAGGGGGTGAGCAGTTCTTC. The rearrangement uses TRBV20-1 and TRBJ2-1; TRBD2 matches at 11 bases. Germline CDR1 reads DFQATT; CDR2 reads SNEGSKA (reference sequence). This CDR3 spans 11 amino acids. J lost 9 bases, V lost 8 bases, and 3 bases had no gene match.

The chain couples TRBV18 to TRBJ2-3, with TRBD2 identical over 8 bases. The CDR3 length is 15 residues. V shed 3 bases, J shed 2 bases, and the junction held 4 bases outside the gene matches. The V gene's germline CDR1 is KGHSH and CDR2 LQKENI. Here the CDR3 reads CASSPSGSDTDTQYF. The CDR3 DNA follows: TGTGCCAGCTCACCGAGCGGGAGTGACACAGATACGCAGTATTTT.

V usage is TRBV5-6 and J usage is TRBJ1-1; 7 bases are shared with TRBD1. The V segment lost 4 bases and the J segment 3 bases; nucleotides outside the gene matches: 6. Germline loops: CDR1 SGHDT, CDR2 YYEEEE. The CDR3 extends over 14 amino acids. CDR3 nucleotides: TGTGCCAGCAGCCAGGGGGATGGATACACTGAAGCTTTCTTT. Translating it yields CASSQGDGYTEAFF.

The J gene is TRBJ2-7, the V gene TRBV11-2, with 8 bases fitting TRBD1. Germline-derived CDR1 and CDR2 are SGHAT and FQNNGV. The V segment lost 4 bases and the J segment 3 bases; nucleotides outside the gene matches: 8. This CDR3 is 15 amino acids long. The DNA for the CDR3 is TGTGCCAGCAGCTATGGACAGGGAAGGAACTACGAGCAGTACTTC. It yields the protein CASSYGQGRNYEQYF.

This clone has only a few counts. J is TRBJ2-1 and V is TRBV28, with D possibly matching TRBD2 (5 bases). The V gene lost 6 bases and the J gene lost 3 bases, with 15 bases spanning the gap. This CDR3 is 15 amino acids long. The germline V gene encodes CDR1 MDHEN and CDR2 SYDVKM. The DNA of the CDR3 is TGTGCCAGCAGGCTCCCCGCGGGTAACTACAATGAGCAGTTCTTC. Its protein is CASRLPAGNYNEQFF.